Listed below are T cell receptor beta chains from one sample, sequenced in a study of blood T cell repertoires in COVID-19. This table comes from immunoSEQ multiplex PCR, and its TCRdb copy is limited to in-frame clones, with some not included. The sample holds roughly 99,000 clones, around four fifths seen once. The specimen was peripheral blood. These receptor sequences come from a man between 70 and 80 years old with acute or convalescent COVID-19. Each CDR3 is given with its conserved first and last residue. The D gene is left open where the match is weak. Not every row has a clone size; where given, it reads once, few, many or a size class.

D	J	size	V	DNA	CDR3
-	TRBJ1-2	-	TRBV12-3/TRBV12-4	TGTGCCAGCCAGGAAAACTATGGCTACACCTTC	CASQENYGYTF
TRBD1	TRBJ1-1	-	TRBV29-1	TGCAGCGTCATAGGGGGCGTCGGGACTGAAGCTTTCTTT	CSVIGGVGTEAFF
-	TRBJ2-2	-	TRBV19	TGTGCCAGTAGTCTCTTCGGGGAAACCGGGGAGCTGTTTTTT	CASSLFGETGELFF
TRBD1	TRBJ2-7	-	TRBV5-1	TGCGCCAGCAGTCTGACAGGGAACGAGCAGTACTTC	CASSLTGNEQYF
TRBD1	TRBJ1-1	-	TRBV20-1	TGCAGTGCTAGTACAGGGGTAACCCCGAACACTGAAGCTTTCTTT	CSASTGVTPNTEAFF
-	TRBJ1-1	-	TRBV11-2	TGTGCCAGCAGCTTAGCCCTGAGGGAAGCTTTCTTT	CASSLALREAFF
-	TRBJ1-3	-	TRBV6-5	TGTGCCAGCAGTTCCCCCGGGGGGTCTGGAAACACCATATATTTT	CASSSPGGSGNTIYF
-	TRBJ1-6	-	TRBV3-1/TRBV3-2	TGTGCCAGCAGCCAGGCCTCAGGAAGCTCCTATAATTCACCCCTCCACTTT	CASSQASGSSYNSPLHF
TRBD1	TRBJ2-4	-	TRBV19	TGTGCCAGCTCGTCTGGGGCAGGGGGTACAGCCAAAAACATTCAGTACTTC	CASSSGAGGTAKNIQYF
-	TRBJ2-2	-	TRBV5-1	TGCGCCAGCAGCGCGGGCAGTCTAACCGGGGAGCTGTTTTTT	CASSAGSLTGELFF
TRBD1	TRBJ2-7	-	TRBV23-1	TGCGCCAGCAGAGCGGGACAGGGTCCTACCTACGAGCAGTACTTC	CASRAGQGPTYEQYF
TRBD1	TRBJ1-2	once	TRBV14	TGTGCCAGCAGCCAAAGACAGGGGACTCACTATGGCTACACCTTC	CASSQRQGTHYGYTF
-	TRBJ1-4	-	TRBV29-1	TGCAGCGTTGCGGGTTTCGGTGAAAAACTGTTTTTT	CSVAGFGEKLFF
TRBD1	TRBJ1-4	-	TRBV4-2	TGTGCCAGCAGCCAAGTACAGGGGAAGGGTGAAAAACTGTTTTTT	CASSQVQGKGEKLFF
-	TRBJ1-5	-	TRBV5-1	TGCGCCAGCAGCTTGGCCGGGGAAAATCAGCCCCAGCATTTT	CASSLAGENQPQHF